Shown below are 3 T cell receptor beta chains from a single sample sequenced in a study of long-term antiretroviral therapy in people with HIV. Researchers ran immunoSEQ v3.0 at survey level. Assay used: immunoSEQ multiplex PCR; TCRdb lists only in-frame clones, some missing. The sample has tens of thousands of clones, about 94% seen once. The specimen comprised unsorted PBMCs, sampled just over 7.3 years after starting antiretroviral therapy. Receptors were obtained from a man aged 50 to 59 with HIV.

J is TRBJ1-6 and V is TRBV27; 8 bases align to TRBD1. The CDR3 sequence is 13 residues long. CDR1 and CDR2 (germline): MNHEY, SMNVEV (reference sequence). V lost 5 bases and J lost 7; bases outside the gene matches: 1. The CDR3 sequence: CASSGQGNSPLHF. The CDR3 DNA is TGTGCCAGCAGTGGACAGGGAAATTCACCCCTCCACTTT.

This chain joins TRBV6-4 and TRBJ2-7, with 11 bases fitting TRBD1. V trimming: 7 bases; J trimming: 1 base; junction bases outside the gene matches: 12. Germline lookup yields CDR1 MRHNA and CDR2 SNTAGT. The CDR3 is 17 amino acids. Here the CDR3 DNA reads TGTGCCAGCATTCCCCAGGCCCGGGACAGGGGGTCCTACGAGCAGTACTTC. Its translation is CASIPQARDRGSYEQYF.

The count of this clone is one. The V call is TRBV5-1, the J call TRBJ2-7; TRBD1 matches at 8 bases. CDR1 is SGHRS, CDR2 YFSETQ, per germline. The ends lost 0 bases at V and 5 bases at J; junction bases unmatched: 10. The CDR3 spans 16 residues. Here the CDR3 reads CASSLGPDRVRNEQYF. As DNA, the CDR3 is TGCGCCAGCAGCTTGGGACCGGACAGGGTAAGGAACGAGCAGTACTTC.